The 27 T cell receptor beta chains presented below share a single source sample, sequenced in a study of vaccination effects on CD4 cells after COVID-19. The antigens for these receptors are not known. Following an approximately ten-day culture, CD4+ T cells were purified. Participants each got two BNT162b2 or mRNA-1273 vaccine doses. Using immunoSEQ multiplex PCR, the repertoire was profiled, and TCRdb retains in-frame clones only, with some absent. This sample has about 45,000 clones, with 72% found just once. The input for sequencing was CD4+ T cells from PBMCs cultured without peptide, taken after COVID-19 vaccination. All receptors derive from a human donor who received a COVID-19 vaccine.

J is TRBJ2-1 and V is TRBV5-1; the D is unclear. Trimming took 2 bases from V and 5 from J, leaving 11 bases between them. CDR1 and CDR2 (germline): SGHRS, YFSETQ. The CDR3 runs 14 residues. CDR3 protein: CASSFSSDNNEQFF. CDR3 nucleotide sequence: TGCGCCAGCAGCTTTTCATCAGATAACAATGAGCAGTTCTTC.

The chain carries TRBV24-1 and TRBJ1-4, with TRBD1 as a possible D gene (5 bases). The CDR3 consists of 15 residues. CDR1 is KGHDR, CDR2 SFDVKD, per germline. V lost 5 bases and J lost 2, with 11 bases in between. DNA of the CDR3: TGTGCCACCAGTGGCGGCGGGGGGACTAATGAAAAACTGTTTTTT. The encoded protein is CATSGGGGTNEKLFF.

This clone has only a few counts. This chain connects TRBV3-1 (or the pseudogene TRBV3-2) to TRBJ1-3, with TRBD1 matching 7 bases. The germline CDR1 and CDR2 sequences are LGHDT and YNNKEL (reference sequence). CDR3 size: 14 residues. The V gene end was trimmed by 3 bases and the J gene end by 3 bases; junction bases not matched to a gene: 2. The CDR3 reads CASSQGQNGNTIYF. The CDR3 DNA sequence: TGTGCCAGCAGCCAGGGACAGAATGGAAACACCATATATTTT.

The rearrangement uses TRBV6-5 and TRBJ2-1; D is unresolved. CDR3 length: 14 residues. Trimming left V 10 bases short and J 7 bases short, with 20 bases between. The V gene's germline CDR1 is MNHEY and CDR2 SVGAGI. DNA for the CDR3: TGTGCCATCCGGCCTTCAAGTAACGGGAATGAGCAGTTCTTC. The encoded protein is CAIRPSSNGNEQFF.

The chain has TRBV5-1 and TRBJ2-2, with D possibly being TRBD1 (5 bases). Germline V gives CDR1 SGHRS, CDR2 YFSETQ. The CDR3 is made up of 12 amino acids. The V end lost 4 bases, the J end lost 7 bases, and 8 bases lay between the germline ends. CDR3 nucleotide sequence: TGCGCCAGCAGCATTGACAGCGGGGAGCTGTTTTTT. Protein product: CASSIDSGELFF. The full variable domain, rest sourced from reference TRBV5-1 and TRBJ2-2, is KAGVTQTPRYLIKTRGQQVTLSCSPISGHRSVSWYQQTPGQGLQFLFEYFSETQRNKGNFPGRFSGRQFSNSRSEMNVSTLELGDSALYLCASSIDSGELFFGEGSRLTVL.

J is TRBJ2-2 and V is TRBV4-2; the match to TRBD2 covers 8 bases. Germline trimming cut 2 bases from V and 2 bases from J; bases unmatched to any gene: 22. This CDR3 comprises 22 residues. Per germline, CDR1 LGHNA and CDR2 YNFKEQ. The CDR3 spells CASSQSYTRGRPHLRNTGELFF. CDR3 coding DNA: TGTGCCAGCAGCCAAAGTTACACCCGCGGGAGGCCCCACTTGAGAAACACCGGGGAGCTGTTTTTT.

V usage is TRBV7-9 and J usage is TRBJ2-3; D possibly corresponds to TRBD2 (7 bases). This CDR3 contains 13 residues. Per germline, CDR1 SEHNR and CDR2 FQNEAQ (reference sequence). V was pared by 5 bases and J by 2 bases, with 8 bases between. The CDR3 coding sequence is TGTGCCAGCAGCCGGGGGGCCACAGATACGCAGTATTTT. This codes for CASSRGATDTQYF.

This clone turned up a few times. The rearrangement joins TRBV18 to TRBJ1-1; unclear D gene. The CDR3 loop spans 15 amino acids. The germline gives CDR1 KGHSH, CDR2 LQKENI. V lost 3 bases, J lost 0 bases, and 11 bases lay in between. The CDR3 nucleotides are TGTGCCAGCTCACCTCTAAACAAAATGAACACTGAAGCTTTCTTT. This gives the protein CASSPLNKMNTEAFF.

This clone was detected a few times. The chain employs TRBV11-3 and TRBJ2-2; D unresolved. V was cut by 3 bases and J by 6 bases, with 5 bases left in between. Germline V CDR1 and CDR2: SGHNT, YENEEA. The CDR3 covers 12 residues. The CDR3 spells CASSFNSGELFF. In DNA form, the CDR3 reads TGTGCCAGCAGCTTTAACTCCGGGGAGCTGTTTTTT. Using reference TRBV11-3 and TRBJ2-2 for the parts outside the CDR3, the full variable domain is EAGVVQSPRYKIIEKKQPVAFWCNPISGHNTLYWYLQNLGQGPELLIRYENEEAVDDSQLPKDRFSAERLKGVDSTLKIQPAELGDSAVYLCASSFNSGELFFGEGSRLTVL.

V gene TRBV19 combines with J gene TRBJ2-2; possible D gene TRBD2, 5 bases. The V end was cut by 7 bases, the J end by 6 bases, with 18 bases between. Germline V gene data show CDR1 as LNHDA and CDR2 as SQIVND (reference sequence). The CDR3 contains 15 residues. The CDR3 is CASTGLGTSAGELFF. The CDR3 DNA follows: TGTGCCAGTACAGGTTTGGGTACTAGTGCCGGGGAGCTGTTTTTT.

The DNA for the CDR3 is TGTGCCAGTACCCCGTCGATTCTAACAGACTACTATGGCTACACCTTC. Its translation is CASTPSILTDYYGYTF. The gene calls are TRBV19 and TRBJ1-2; D gene unclear. The CDR3 runs 16 residues. Trimming stripped 7 bases from V and 3 bases from J, with 21 bases between. In germline, CDR1 is LNHDA, CDR2 SQIVND (reference sequence).

The CDR3 DNA is TGTGCCATCAGTGATCGACGGGAGGCGGATACGCAGTATTTT. As protein: CAISDRREADTQYF. V and J are TRBV10-3 and TRBJ2-3, with TRBD2 matching 7 bases. The germline gives CDR1 ENHRY, CDR2 SYGVKD. J was trimmed by 6 bases and V by 3 bases; bases with no gene match: 6. The CDR3 runs 14 residues.

This chain connects TRBV5-1 to TRBJ1-4; D remains unclear. V was trimmed by 4 bases and J by 8 bases, leaving 18 bases between them. In germline, CDR1 is SGHRS, CDR2 YFSETQ. This CDR3 is 15 amino acids long. CDR3 sequence reads: CASSEVTGSEEKLFF. In nucleotides, the CDR3 is TGCGCCAGCAGCGAGGTTACGGGGAGCGAGGAAAAACTGTTTTTT.

The CDR3 here is CASKQTGRNYGYTF. CDR3 nucleotides: TGTGCCAGCAAACAAACGGGACGGAACTATGGCTACACCTTC. This chain joins TRBV27 and TRBJ1-2; maybe TRBD1 (5 bases). The V gene lost 7 bases and the J gene lost 2 bases, with 14 bases spanning the gap. The CDR3 runs 14 residues. Germline values: CDR1 MNHEY, CDR2 SMNVEV (reference sequence).

The count of this clone is one. The V gene is TRBV18, the J gene TRBJ1-5; possibly TRBD1 for D (6 bases). This CDR3 contains 17 residues. V shed 3 bases and J shed 3 bases, with 18 bases lying between them. CDR1 and CDR2 from the germline V gene are KGHSH and LQKENI. CDR3 DNA sequence: TGTGCCAGCTCACCGGGGTTGGGGGGCGGGAACAATCAGCCCCAGCATTTT. This encodes CASSPGLGGGNNQPQHF.

The genes are TRBV6-5 and TRBJ1-4; tentative D call: TRBD1 (6 bases). The V end was cut by 8 bases, the J end by 4 bases, with 11 bases between. This CDR3 has 13 amino acids. Germline V gene data show CDR1 as MNHEY and CDR2 as SVGAGI. Written as DNA, the CDR3 is TGTGCCAGCTCAGGGGCGGGTAATGAAAAACTGTTTTTT. Translated: CASSGAGNEKLFF.

The chain uses TRBV2 and TRBJ2-3; 7 bases agree with TRBD2. The CDR3 sequence is 14 residues long. Germline-derived CDR1 and CDR2 are SNHLY and FYNNEI. V gave up 6 bases and J gave up 6 bases; unmatched junction bases: 9. CDR3 amino acids: CASSGRQWGDTQYF. The CDR3 DNA is TGTGCCAGCAGCGGGAGGCAATGGGGCGATACGCAGTATTTT. Complete variable domain (other parts from reference TRBV2 and TRBJ2-3): EPEVTQTPSHQVTQMGQEVILRCVPISNHLYFYWYRQILGQKVEFLVSFYNNEISEKSEIFDDQFSVERPDGSNFTLKIRSTKLEDSAMYFCASSGRQWGDTQYFGPGTRLTVL.

V and J are TRBV11-1 and TRBJ1-2; possibly TRBD1 for D (6 bases). The CDR3 is 12 amino acids. Trimming removed 5 bases from V and 3 bases from J, with 7 bases in between. Germline CDR1 and CDR2: SGHAT and FQDESV (reference sequence). The CDR3: CASSRQDYGYTF. DNA of the CDR3: TGTGCCAGCAGCCGACAGGACTATGGCTACACCTTC.

This clone was picked up a small number of times. The chain has TRBV7-9 and TRBJ2-7; D call uncertain. The germline CDR1 and CDR2 sequences are SEHNR and FQNEAQ (reference sequence). This CDR3 is 13 amino acids long. V dropped 5 bases and J dropped 5 bases, with 13 bases sitting between them. The CDR3 nucleotides are TGTGCCAGCAGCCAAATGGGGTTCGACGAGCAGTACTTC. Its translation is CASSQMGFDEQYF. Complete variable domain (other parts from reference TRBV7-9 and TRBJ2-7): DTGVSQNPRHKITKRGQNVTFRCDPISEHNRLYWYRQTLGQGPEFLTYFQNEAQLEKSRLLSDRFSAERPKGSFSTLEIQRTEQGDSAMYLCASSQMGFDEQYFGPGTRLTVT.

The chain recombines TRBV7-8 with TRBJ1-4; no definite D call. V was trimmed by 5 bases and J by 7 bases, leaving 17 bases between them. The CDR3 loop spans 15 amino acids. Germline V CDR1 and CDR2: SGHVS, FQNEAQ. The CDR3 here is CASSQLTVSSEKLFF. As DNA, the CDR3 is TGTGCCAGCAGCCAACTTACTGTCAGCTCTGAAAAACTGTTTTTT.

This chain links TRBV25-1 with TRBJ1-3; TRBD1 is a possible D gene (6 bases). CDR1 is MGHDK and CDR2 is SYGVNS in the germline V gene. The V end lost 3 bases, the J end lost 3 bases, and 12 bases lay between the germline ends. The CDR3 loop spans 15 amino acids. The CDR3 sequence: CASSDFGQLGNTIYF. As DNA, the CDR3 is TGTGCCAGCAGTGACTTCGGACAGCTTGGAAACACCATATATTTT.

The chain has TRBV4-1 and TRBJ1-1, with D maybe TRBD1 (6 bases). The V end was cut by 2 bases, the J end by 3 bases, with 19 bases between. There are 17 residues in the CDR3. CDR1 MGHRA and CDR2 YSYEKL come from the germline V gene. The CDR3 coding sequence is TGCGCCAGCAGCCAACCACGGGACACCAAGGGGTACACTGAAGCTTTCTTT. Its translation is CASSQPRDTKGYTEAFF.

The rearrangement links TRBV18 to TRBJ1-1; no clear D gene. The CDR3 runs 15 residues. V lost 4 bases and J lost 4, with 16 bases in between. In germline, CDR1 is KGHSH, CDR2 LQKENI. The CDR3 reads CASSLEDAIGTEAFF. In DNA, the CDR3 is TGTGCCAGCTCACTGGAGGACGCCATCGGCACTGAAGCTTTCTTT.

V gene TRBV7-2 combines with J gene TRBJ2-1, with 8 bases identical to TRBD2. Trimming took 1 base from V and 8 from J; bases not matched to a gene: 7. This CDR3 spans 15 amino acids. Germline-derived CDR1 and CDR2 are SGHTA and FQGNSA. CDR3 loop: CASSLVTGGPDEQFF. The CDR3 DNA follows: TGTGCCAGCAGCTTAGTTACGGGAGGGCCGGATGAGCAGTTCTTC.

This chain joins TRBV4-1 and TRBJ1-4; D ambiguous. This CDR3 spans 18 amino acids. Deletions cut 1 base from V and 0 bases from J, with 15 bases between. Germline V lookup: CDR1 MGHRA, CDR2 YSYEKL. CDR3 nucleotide sequence: TGCGCCAGCAGCCAAGGTCTAGCAGCCAAGTCAACTAATGAAAAACTGTTTTTT. Translation: CASSQGLAAKSTNEKLFF.

The rearrangement links TRBV19 to TRBJ1-5; D remains ambiguous. CDR3 size: 13 residues. Germline V CDR1 and CDR2: LNHDA, SQIVND (reference sequence). V was cut by 3 bases and J by 7 bases, with 10 bases left in between. CDR3 DNA: TGTGCCAGTAGTATCAAGGCGGGGCAGCCCCAGCATTTT. Its translation is CASSIKAGQPQHF.

J is TRBJ2-7 and V is TRBV30; D remains ambiguous. The CDR3 length is 11 residues. Germline V gene lookup returns CDR1 GTSNPN and CDR2 SVGIG (reference sequence). V dropped 2 bases and J dropped 3 bases, with 5 bases sitting between them. The CDR3 loop is CAWSTRYEQYF. The CDR3 coding sequence is TGTGCCTGGAGTACCCGCTACGAGCAGTACTTC.